The present T cell receptor beta chain was sequenced within a study of blood T cell repertoires in COVID-19. Overall study context: Material from acute and convalescent COVID-19 was sourced from the United States, Italy and Spain. Sources were T cells, B-cell-depleted T cells, or PBMCs; the material itself was cDNA or gDNA.

Study processing details: Counts of nucleated cells, estimated from reference gene primer amplification, were obtained. Repertoires were generated with immunoSEQ multiplex PCR, while TCRdb's copy carries only in-frame clones and drops some. V, J and clone size are those of that table, while D and trimming were read from the DNA. The sample includes more than 110,000 clones, more than 70% of them seen just once. CDR3 length: 17 amino acids. V dropped 1 base and J dropped 3; count of bases not matched to a gene: 8. Germline CDR1 is LNHDA and CDR2 is SQIVND (reference sequence). The chain is built from TRBV19 and TRBJ2-2, with TRBD1 matching 7 bases. The material sequenced was PBMCs or T cells enriched from blood (not recorded which). The clonotype was recovered from a man between 40 and 49 years old with acute COVID-19. CDR3 protein: CASSIAARGRDTGELFF. In DNA form, the CDR3 reads TGTGCCAGTAGTATAGCCGCAAGGGGGCGGGACACCGGGGAGCTGTTTTTT.